The 3 T cell receptor beta chains given below trace back to one sample, sequenced in a study of T cell changes during pregnancy in multiple sclerosis. Measured with immunoSEQ multiplex PCR; TCRdb has only the in-frame clones, and not every one. Among approximately 99,000 clones listed, roughly 92% were seen once. Sequencing was performed on peripheral blood, taken after pregnancy. The receptors originated from a female donor with multiple sclerosis, enrolled in a pregnancy study.

The J gene is TRBJ2-4, the V gene TRBV5-1; 7 bases fit TRBD2. This CDR3 region has 17 residues. V was pared by 4 bases and J by 6 bases, with 16 bases of the junction left unmatched. Germline assignment: CDR1 SGHRS and CDR2 YFSETQ. This CDR3 is CASSPNWEGSWGNIQYF. The CDR3 DNA is TGCGCCAGCAGCCCAAATTGGGAGGGTTCGTGGGGAAACATTCAGTACTTC.

The gene calls are TRBV5-1 and TRBJ2-5; TRBD2 agrees at 11 bases. Germline-derived CDR1 and CDR2 are SGHRS and YFSETQ. The CDR3 spans 15 residues. V was clipped by 0 bases and J by 3 bases; unmatched bases: 1. CDR3 coding DNA: TGCGCCAGCAGCTTGGGACTAGCGGGAAAAGAGACCCAGTACTTC. It yields the protein CASSLGLAGKETQYF. Drawing the rest from reference TRBV5-1 and TRBJ2-5, the complete variable domain is KAGVTQTPRYLIKTRGQQVTLSCSPISGHRSVSWYQQTPGQGLQFLFEYFSETQRNKGNFPGRFSGRQFSNSRSEMNVSTLELGDSALYLCASSLGLAGKETQYFGPGTRLLVL.

This sequence joins TRBV12-5 and TRBJ2-1; 15 bases line up with TRBD2. CDR1 and CDR2 from the germline V gene are LGHNT and FRNRAP. After removal of 2 bases from V and 5 bases from J, the junction contained 7 bases not matched to a gene. The CDR3 sequence is 18 residues long. The CDR3 reads CASGLPPRTSGRDNEQFF. In DNA form, the CDR3 reads TGTGCTAGTGGTTTGCCCCCTCGGACTAGCGGGAGGGACAATGAGCAGTTCTTC.